This TCR beta chain was profiled in a study of Ad26.COV2.S vaccination and SARS-CoV-2 variants. Points from the study as a whole: For non-spike TCRs, breadth in vaccine recipients resembled that in placebo recipients. Vaccine recipients showed a spike-specific TCR breadth that was higher than in placebo recipients. Spike-specific CD8+ and CD4+ T cell responses reportedly showed substantial breadth after vaccination. Possibly, TCR breadth and depth analyses underestimated total T cell responses.

Some clones are missing from TCRdb's copy, which holds only in-frame ones; the method was immunoSEQ multiplex PCR. The sample has some 180,000 clones; around nine tenths are singletons. This CDR3 has 14 residues. Per the germline V gene, CDR1 is DFQATT and CDR2 is SNEGSKA (reference sequence). V lost 3 bases and J lost 4; bases outside the gene matches: 5. This clone was counted once. The antigen is unknown. The origin of this receptor is a human donor who had recovered from COVID-19. The chain carries TRBV20-1 and TRBJ2-2, with 7 positions matching TRBD1. The sample was peripheral blood, taken after recovery from COVID-19. The CDR3 bases are TGCAGTGCTAGTGAGGGGGCAACCACCGGGGAGCTGTTTTTT. Its protein is CSASEGATTGELFF.